A single T cell receptor (beta chain) is shown here with its context. Its target is unknown. The junction differs from germline at one of its ends, possibly a read error. Three rounds of nested PCR, following a modified ARM-PCR protocol, produced the TCRbeta library. TCRdb processed the multiplex PCR reads anew with MiXCR; each CDR3 protein has one entry. The sample holds 110,000 or so distinct CDR3 sequences; roughly 75% are singletons and the top ten take about 39%. The template was RNA from unsorted bulk tissue. The CDR3 contains 15 residues. Germline CDR1 is SQVTM and CDR2 is ANQGSEA. This record belongs to a study of tumor and adjacent non-tumor tissue in lung cancer. Across the study: Patients comprised eleven to twelve adenocarcinoma, 2 squamous cell carcinoma and 1 small cell lung cancer. Regarding the study as a whole: Significantly higher TCR diversity was found in tumor than normal lung. Normal lung showed higher cumulative top 100 clone frequency than tumor.

The clonotype originates from a woman in her sixties or seventies with non-small cell lung cancer. The chain carries TRBV29-1 and TRBJ1-1; TRBD1 agrees at 9 bases. Sequenced: lung tumor tissue. The CDR3 DNA reads TGCAACGTTGGAAAGATGACAGGGGGGGCGGCTGAAGCTTTCTTT. Protein sequence: CNVGKMTGGAAEAFF. The complete variable domain, with remaining parts taken from reference TRBV29-1 and TRBJ1-1, reads SAVISQKPSRDICQRGTSLTIQCQVDSQVTMMFWYRQQPGQSLTLIATANQGSEATYESGFVIDKFPISRPNLTFSTLTVSNMSPEDSSIYLCNVGKMTGGAAEAFFGQGTRLTVV.